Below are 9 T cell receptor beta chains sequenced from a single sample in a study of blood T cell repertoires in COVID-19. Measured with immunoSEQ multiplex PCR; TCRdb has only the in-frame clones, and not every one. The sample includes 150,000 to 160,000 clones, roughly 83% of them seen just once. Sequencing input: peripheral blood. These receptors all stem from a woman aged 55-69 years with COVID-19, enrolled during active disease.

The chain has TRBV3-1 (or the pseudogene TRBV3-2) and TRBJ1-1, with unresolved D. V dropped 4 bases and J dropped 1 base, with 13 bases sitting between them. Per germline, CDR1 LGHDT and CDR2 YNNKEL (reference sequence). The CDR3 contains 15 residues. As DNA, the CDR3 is TGTGCCAGCAGCCCTCCCGGAAGACAGAACACTGAAGCTTTCTTT. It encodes CASSPPGRQNTEAFF.

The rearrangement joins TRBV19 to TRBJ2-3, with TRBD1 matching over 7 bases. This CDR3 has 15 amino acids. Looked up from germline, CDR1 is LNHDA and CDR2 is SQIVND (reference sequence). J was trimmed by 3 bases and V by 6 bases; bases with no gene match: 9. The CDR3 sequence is CASSLDRAVTDTQYF. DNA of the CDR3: TGTGCCAGTAGCCTCGACAGGGCCGTTACAGATACGCAGTATTTT.

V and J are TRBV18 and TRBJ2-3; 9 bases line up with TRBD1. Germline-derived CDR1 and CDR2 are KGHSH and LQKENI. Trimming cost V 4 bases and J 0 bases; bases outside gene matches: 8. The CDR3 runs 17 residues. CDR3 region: CASSRTDRGFSTDTQYF. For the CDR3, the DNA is TGTGCCAGCTCACGGACGGACAGGGGATTTAGCACAGATACGCAGTATTTT. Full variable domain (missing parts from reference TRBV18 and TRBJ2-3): NAGVMQNPRHLVRRRGQEARLRCSPMKGHSHVYWYRQLPEEGLKFMVYLQKENIIDESGMPKERFSAEFPKEGPSILRIQQVVRGDSAAYFCASSRTDRGFSTDTQYFGPGTRLTVL.

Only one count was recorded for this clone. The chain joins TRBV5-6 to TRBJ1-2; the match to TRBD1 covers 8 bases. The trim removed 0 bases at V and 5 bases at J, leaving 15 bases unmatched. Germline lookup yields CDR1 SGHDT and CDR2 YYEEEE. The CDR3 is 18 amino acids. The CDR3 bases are TGTGCCAGCAGCTTGGCGGGGACAGGTGCCCCTCGGGGGTATGGCTACACCTTC. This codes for CASSLAGTGAPRGYGYTF.

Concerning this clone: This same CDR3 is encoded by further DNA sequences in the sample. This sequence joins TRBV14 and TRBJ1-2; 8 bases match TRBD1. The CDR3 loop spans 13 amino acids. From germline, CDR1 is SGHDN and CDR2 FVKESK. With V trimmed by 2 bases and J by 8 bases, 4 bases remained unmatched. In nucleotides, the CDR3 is TGTGCCAGCAGCCAACCCACAGGGGGGGGCTACACCTTC. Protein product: CASSQPTGGGYTF.

The CDR3, as DNA: TGCAGCGTTGGTATCTTAGAGGGGGCGGGGGATACGCAGTATTTT. Protein product: CSVGILEGAGDTQYF. The chain is built from TRBV29-1 and TRBJ2-3, with D tentatively TRBD1 (7 bases). From germline, CDR1 is SQVTM and CDR2 ANQGSEA. V was shortened by 4 bases and J by 6 bases, with 20 bases between the two germline ends. The CDR3 contains 15 residues.

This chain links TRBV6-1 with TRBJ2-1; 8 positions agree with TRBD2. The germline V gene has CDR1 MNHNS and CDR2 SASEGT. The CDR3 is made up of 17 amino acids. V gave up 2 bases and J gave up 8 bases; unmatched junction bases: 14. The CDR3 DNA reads TGTGCCAGCAGTGAAAAGGCCGGGACTAGGCCCCCCCATGAGCAGTTCTTC. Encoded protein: CASSEKAGTRPPHEQFF.

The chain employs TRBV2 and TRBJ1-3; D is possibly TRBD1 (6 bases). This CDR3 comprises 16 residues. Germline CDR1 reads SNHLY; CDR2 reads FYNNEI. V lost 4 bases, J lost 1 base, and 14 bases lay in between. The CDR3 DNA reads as TGTGCCAGCAGTGCCCTGACAGGAAAGTCTGGAAACACCATATATTTT. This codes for CASSALTGKSGNTIYF.

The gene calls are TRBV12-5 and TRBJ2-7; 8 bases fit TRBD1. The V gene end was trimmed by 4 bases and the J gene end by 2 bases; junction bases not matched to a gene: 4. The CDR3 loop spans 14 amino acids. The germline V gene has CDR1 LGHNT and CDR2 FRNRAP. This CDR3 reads CASGSGQGPYEQYF. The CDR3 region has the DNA TGTGCTAGTGGTTCCGGACAGGGCCCCTACGAGCAGTACTTC.